These 14 T cell receptor beta chains were sequenced from one sample in a study of blood T cell repertoires in COVID-19. Assay used: immunoSEQ multiplex PCR; TCRdb lists only in-frame clones, some missing. The repertoire includes 110,000 to 150,000 clones, around 81% of them detected once, and 6.2% sits in the top ten. The sequencing sample was made of PBMCs or T cells enriched from blood (not recorded which). The receptor set was obtained from a woman in her thirties or forties who had recovered from COVID-19.

The gene calls are TRBV6-6 and TRBJ1-5; TRBD1 might be the D (6 bases). Germline assignment: CDR1 MNHNY and CDR2 SVGAGI (reference sequence). CDR3 length equals 19 residues. V lost 6 bases and J lost 0, with 24 bases in between. The CDR3 here is CASSRQAPSYSSSNQPQHF. As DNA, the CDR3 is TGTGCCAGCAGCCGACAGGCACCATCTTATTCCTCTAGCAATCAGCCCCAGCATTTT.

The chain is built from TRBV4-2 and TRBJ2-1; perhaps TRBD1 as D (5 bases). The CDR3 covers 15 residues. CDR1 is LGHNA, CDR2 YNFKEQ, per germline. V shed 0 bases and J shed 7 bases, with 13 bases lying between them. The CDR3 reads CASSQEVGLGNEQFF. The CDR3 DNA reads as TGTGCCAGCAGCCAAGAGGTGGGGCTCGGAAATGAGCAGTTCTTC.

The rearrangement links TRBV29-1 to TRBJ2-7; 10 bases map to TRBD1. CDR3 length: 15 residues. CDR1 is SQVTM and CDR2 is ANQGSEA in the germline V gene. V lost 1 base, J lost 3 bases, and 6 bases stayed unmatched. CDR3 sequence: CSVEVWDRGDYEQYF. DNA for the CDR3: TGCAGCGTTGAAGTTTGGGACAGGGGTGACTACGAGCAGTACTTC.

The chain joins TRBV5-5 to TRBJ1-5; 7 positions agree with TRBD1. Germline V gives CDR1 SGHKS, CDR2 YYEKEE (reference sequence). The CDR3 consists of 17 residues. V was clipped by 3 bases and J by 1 base; unmatched bases: 10. In nucleotides, the CDR3 is TGTGCCAGCAGCTGGGGGGACCCACAGGGGAGCAATCAGCCCCAGCATTTT. Translation gives CASSWGDPQGSNQPQHF.

This clone was recorded only once. The V call is TRBV5-8, the J call TRBJ2-7; TRBD1 is a possible D gene (5 bases). Trimming left V 0 bases short and J 6 bases short, with 10 bases between. The CDR3 has 13 residues. The V gene's germline CDR1 is SGHTS and CDR2 YDEGEE. The CDR3 loop is CASSLVAGREQYF. The CDR3 nucleotides read TGTGCCAGCAGCTTGGTGGCAGGGCGCGAGCAGTACTTC.

The genes are TRBV5-5 and TRBJ2-2, with D perhaps matching TRBD2 (5 bases). The CDR3 has 14 amino acids. Germline CDR1 reads SGHKS; CDR2 reads YYEKEE (reference sequence). V lost 1 base and J 7 bases, leaving 11 bases between the germline ends. Here the CDR3 DNA reads TGTGCCAGCAGCTTGATCCGGGGTGGCGGGGAGCTGTTTTTT. Residues: CASSLIRGGGELFF. Drawing the rest from reference TRBV5-5 and TRBJ2-2, the complete variable domain is DAGVTQSPTHLIKTRGQQVTLRCSPISGHKSVSWYQQVLGQGPQFIFQYYEKEERGRGNFPDRFSARQFPNYSSELNVNALLLGDSALYLCASSLIRGGGELFFGEGSRLTVL.

CDR3 protein: CASSLTSGNTEAFF. Here the CDR3 DNA reads TGCGCCAGCAGCTTGACGTCAGGGAACACTGAAGCTTTCTTT. V is TRBV5-1 and J is TRBJ1-1; D gene unclear. Trimming removed 1 base at V and 1 base at J, with 8 bases between. The CDR3 is made up of 14 amino acids. Germline V gene sequence: CDR1 SGHRS, CDR2 YFSETQ.

J is TRBJ1-2 and V is TRBV6-5, with 7 bases identical to TRBD1. V was pared by 6 bases and J by 4 bases, with 11 bases of the junction left unmatched. Germline values: CDR1 MNHEY, CDR2 SVGAGI. The CDR3 totals 15 residues. In nucleotides, the CDR3 is TGTGCCAGCAGCAAAACAGGGGTCGGTACCTATGGCTACACCTTC. This encodes CASSKTGVGTYGYTF.

The chain links TRBV7-6 to TRBJ2-3; TRBD2 aligns across 10 bases. Germline CDR1 SGHVS, CDR2 FNYEAQ. The CDR3 contains 15 residues. V lost 3 bases and J lost 3; bases outside the gene matches: 3. The DNA for the CDR3 is TGTGCCAGCAGCTTGAGCGGGGGGGTGACAGATACGCAGTATTTT. Translation gives CASSLSGGVTDTQYF. Together with reference TRBV7-6 and TRBJ2-3, the CDR3 gives the full variable domain: GAGVSQSPRYKVTKRGQDVALRCDPISGHVSLYWYRQALGQGPEFLTYFNYEAQQDKSGLPNDRFSAERPEGSISTLTIQRTEQRDSAMYRCASSLSGGVTDTQYFGPGTRLTVL.

This chain uses TRBV18 with TRBJ2-2, with D possibly TRBD1 on 5 matching bases. V gave up 5 bases and J gave up 2 bases, with 15 bases separating them. There are 16 residues in the CDR3. The germline V gene has CDR1 KGHSH and CDR2 LQKENI. The CDR3 loop reads CASSAFTTDNTGELFF. The DNA of the CDR3 is TGTGCCAGCTCAGCGTTCACGACAGATAACACCGGGGAGCTGTTTTTT.

The chain couples TRBV29-1 to TRBJ1-1; D is perhaps TRBD1 (6 bases). Between the trimmed V and J ends, which lost 6 bases and 1 base, there was a span of 15 bases. The V gene's germline CDR1 is SQVTM and CDR2 ANQGSEA. The CDR3 is 14 residues long. CDR3 amino acids: CSVAMGATNTEAFF. DNA of the CDR3: TGCAGCGTGGCGATGGGGGCTACGAACACTGAAGCTTTCTTT.

Only one count was recorded for this clone. The rearrangement links TRBV7-9 to TRBJ2-1, with 10 bases fitting TRBD2. This CDR3 spans 15 amino acids. The V gene's germline CDR1 is SEHNR and CDR2 FQNEAQ (reference sequence). J gave up 8 bases and V 5 bases, and 9 bases lay outside the gene matches. This CDR3 reads CASSLPTGTSDEQFF. The CDR3 coding sequence is TGTGCCAGCAGCCTACCCACCGGGACTAGCGATGAGCAGTTCTTC.

This sequence joins TRBV6-5 and TRBJ2-7; D not resolved. The CDR3 is 14 residues long. V was trimmed by 4 bases and J by 2 bases, leaving 12 bases between them. CDR1 and CDR2 (germline): MNHEY, SVGAGI. DNA for the CDR3: TGTGCCAGCAGTTCCATACAGTCGACCTACGAGCAGTACTTC. Translating gives CASSSIQSTYEQYF.

Only a few counts were recorded for this clone. The chain employs TRBV30 and TRBJ1-3; the D gene is possibly TRBD1 (5 bases). The CDR3 loop spans 14 amino acids. V lost 1 base and J lost 0, with 7 bases in between. Per germline, CDR1 GTSNPN and CDR2 SVGIG (reference sequence). CDR3: CAWSAGDSGNTIYF. Here the CDR3 DNA reads TGTGCCTGGAGTGCGGGGGACTCTGGAAACACCATATATTTT.